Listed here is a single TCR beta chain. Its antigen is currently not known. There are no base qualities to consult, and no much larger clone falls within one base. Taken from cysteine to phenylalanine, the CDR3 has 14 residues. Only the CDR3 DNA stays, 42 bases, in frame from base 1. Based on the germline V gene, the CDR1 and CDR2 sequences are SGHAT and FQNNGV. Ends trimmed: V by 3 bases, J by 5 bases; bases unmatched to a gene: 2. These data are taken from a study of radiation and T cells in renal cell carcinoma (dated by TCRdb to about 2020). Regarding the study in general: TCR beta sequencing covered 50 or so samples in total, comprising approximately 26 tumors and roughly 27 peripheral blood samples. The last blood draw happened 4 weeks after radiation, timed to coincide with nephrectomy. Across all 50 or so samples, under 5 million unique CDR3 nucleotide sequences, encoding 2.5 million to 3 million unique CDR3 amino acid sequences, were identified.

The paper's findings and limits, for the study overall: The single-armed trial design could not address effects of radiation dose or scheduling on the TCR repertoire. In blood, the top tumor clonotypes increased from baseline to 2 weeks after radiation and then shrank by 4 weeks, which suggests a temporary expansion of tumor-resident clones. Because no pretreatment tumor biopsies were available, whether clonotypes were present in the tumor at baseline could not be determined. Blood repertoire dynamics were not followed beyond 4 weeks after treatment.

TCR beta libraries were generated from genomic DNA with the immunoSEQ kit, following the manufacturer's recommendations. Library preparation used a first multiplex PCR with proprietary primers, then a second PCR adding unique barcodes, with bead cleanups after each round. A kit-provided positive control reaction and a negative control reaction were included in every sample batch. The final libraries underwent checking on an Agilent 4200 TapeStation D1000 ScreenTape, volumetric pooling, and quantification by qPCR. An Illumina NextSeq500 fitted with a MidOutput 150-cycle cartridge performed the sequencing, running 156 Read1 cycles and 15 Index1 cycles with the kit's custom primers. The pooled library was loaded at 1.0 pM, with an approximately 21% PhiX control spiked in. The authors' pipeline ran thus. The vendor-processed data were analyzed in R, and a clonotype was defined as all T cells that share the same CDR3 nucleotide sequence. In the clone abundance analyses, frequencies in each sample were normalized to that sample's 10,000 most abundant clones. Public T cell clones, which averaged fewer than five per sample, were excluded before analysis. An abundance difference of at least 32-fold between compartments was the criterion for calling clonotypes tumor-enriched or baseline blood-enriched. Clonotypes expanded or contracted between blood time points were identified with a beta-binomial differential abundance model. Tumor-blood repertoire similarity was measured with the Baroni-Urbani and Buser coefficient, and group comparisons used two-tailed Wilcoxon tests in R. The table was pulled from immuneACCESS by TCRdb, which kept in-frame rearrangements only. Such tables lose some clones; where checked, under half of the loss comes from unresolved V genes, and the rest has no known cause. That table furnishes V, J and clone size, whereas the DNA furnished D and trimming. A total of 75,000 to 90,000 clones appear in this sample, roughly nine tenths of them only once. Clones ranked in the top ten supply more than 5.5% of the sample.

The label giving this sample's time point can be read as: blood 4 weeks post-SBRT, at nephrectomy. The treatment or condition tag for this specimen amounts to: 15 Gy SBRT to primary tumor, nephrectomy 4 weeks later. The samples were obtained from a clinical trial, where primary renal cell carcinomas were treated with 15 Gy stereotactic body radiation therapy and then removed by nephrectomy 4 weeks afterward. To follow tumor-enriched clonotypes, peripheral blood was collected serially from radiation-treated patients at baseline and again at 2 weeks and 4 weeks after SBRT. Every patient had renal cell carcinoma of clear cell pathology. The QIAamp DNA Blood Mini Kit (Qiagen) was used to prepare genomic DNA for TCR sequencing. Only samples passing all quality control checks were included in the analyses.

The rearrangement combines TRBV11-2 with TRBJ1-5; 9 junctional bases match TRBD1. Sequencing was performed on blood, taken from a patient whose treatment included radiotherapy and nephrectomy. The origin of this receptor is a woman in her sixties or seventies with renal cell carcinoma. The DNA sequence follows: TGTGCCAGCAGCTTGACAGGGGGGGATCAGCCCCAGCATTTT. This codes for CASSLTGGDQPQHF.